One T cell receptor (beta chain) is described in this entry. Its antigen target is currently unknown. No per-base quality is available; no much larger clone lies one base away. These data originate in a study of CD8 T cells in ankylosing spondylitis (dated 2017 in TCRdb). At the level of the whole study: To find TCR variants linked to disease, the study profiled T cell receptor beta repertoires in ankylosing spondylitis patients and healthy donors. The whole study cohort included 108 healthy donors and over 20 ankylosing spondylitis patients. Peripheral blood samples were taken, and synovial fluid was additionally collected from ankylosing spondylitis patients.

Findings and caveats that apply to the study as a whole: Blood from ankylosing spondylitis patients appeared to be characterized by a TCR beta motif composed of about eight highly homologous amino acid variants. The disease-linked clones were reported to be significantly enriched in matched synovial fluid samples from ankylosing spondylitis patients. In peripheral blood, the disease-linked clones were found at relatively low frequencies and had a CD8+ phenotype. Some motif variants had previously been reported in the synovial fluid and blood of reactive arthritis patients, which suggests shared mechanisms of disease initiation.

The CDR3 sequence holds 14 residues, the cysteine and phenylalanine included. Of the read, only the CDR3 DNA is kept; its 42 bases are in frame from base 1. V trim: 0 bases; J trim: 9 bases; unmatched bases: 8. CDR1 SGHRS and CDR2 YFSETQ were looked up in the germline V gene. The data were produced on an Illumina HiSeq 2500. Quantitative 5'-RACE with molecular barcodes was used to prepare TCR beta libraries. The paper's processing steps were these. A new computational method based on a probabilistic model of VDJ rearrangement was used to identify disease-linked TCR variants. The public reads were reprocessed in TCRdb via fastp at Q25 and MiXCR, keeping in-frame beta chains. Entries that share a CDR3 protein sequence are merged under the most common genes and DNA. For this entry, the V and J calls and clone size follow TCRdb and not the study's own pipeline. Within this sample are 350,000 or so distinct CDR3 sequences, with 7% to 9% of them counted one time only. The top ten clonotypes cover about 15% of the sample.

Rearrangement joined TRBV5-1 to TRBJ1-2, and 7 bases in between align with TRBD1. The sequence was obtained from a male donor with ankylosing spondylitis. Sample: blood, either unsorted or a sorted T cell fraction (not recorded which). CDR3 loop: CASSLGLGQVRYTF. The DNA is as follows: TGCGCCAGCAGCTTGGGTTTAGGACAGGTGCGCTACACCTTC.